This TCR beta chain was recorded in a study of blood T cell repertoires in COVID-19. Study details: The cDNA or gDNA used as material had been derived from T cells, B-cell-depleted T cells, or PBMCs.

As processed by the authors: Scientists estimated how many nucleated cells there were by amplifying reference gene primers. Method: immunoSEQ multiplex PCR; TCRdb's copy keeps in-frame clones and lacks some. The V and J calls and the clone size are those of that table, but D and trimming were determined from the DNA. The sample yields approximately 530,000 clones, 85% to 90% seen once. During active infection, Seattle patients enrolled and were then monitored through disease. CDR1 and CDR2 from the germline V gene are LGHDT and YNNKEL (reference sequence). V was trimmed by 6 bases and J by 2 bases, leaving 10 bases between them. The CDR3 loop spans 14 amino acids.

The TCR comes from a woman aged 45-60 years with COVID-19, enrolled during active disease. The sequencing sample was made of peripheral blood. The rearrangement joins TRBV3-1 (or the pseudogene TRBV3-2) to TRBJ2-2; no definite D call. The CDR3 here is CASRRYRNTGELFF. The CDR3 coding sequence is TGTGCCAGCAGGAGATACAGAAACACCGGGGAGCTGTTTTTT.